This T cell receptor beta chain was identified in a study of early T cells in non-severe SARS-CoV-2 infection. Study information: Whole-blood bulk RNA, unsorted, was sequenced, and chains were unpaired. Study observations and caveats: In VDJdb matching, anti-spike CD8 responses were favored while private and CD4 specificities went missing.

This clonotype was counted at least ten times. Its antigen is undetermined. Trimming pared 9 bases from V and 2 bases from J, leaving 17 bases between. The CDR3 runs to 14 residues. CDR1 and CDR2 (germline): ENHRY, SYGVKD. Unique molecular identifiers tagged individual cDNA molecules. One entry per CDR3 protein results from TCRdb running MiXCR on the 5' RACE reads. Here the sample spans tens of thousands of distinct CDR3 sequences, 3.5% to 5% being singletons. The sequenced material came from whole blood. The sequence was obtained from an adult who was a healthcare worker with PCR-confirmed SARS-CoV-2 infection or an uninfected control (not recorded which). The rearrangement links TRBV10-3 to TRBJ2-7; a weak D match, TRBD1 (6 bases). The CDR3 spells CAIRSRQVAYEQYF. CDR3 DNA: TGTGCCATTAGAAGCCGACAGGTTGCCTACGAGCAGTACTTC.